This TCR beta chain was sequenced in a study of blood T cell repertoires in COVID-19. Study-wide context: The United States, Italy and Spain provided the acute and convalescent COVID-19 samples.

Only in-frame clones appear in the TCRdb table, and some are missing; sequencing was by immunoSEQ multiplex PCR. This repertoire shows 250,000 or so clones, approximately 90% found once; its top ten account for about 4%. CDR1 is SGHTA, CDR2 FQGNSA, per germline. This CDR3 has 12 residues. Trimming stripped 4 bases from V and 7 bases from J, with 5 bases between. Material: PBMCs or T cells enriched from blood (not recorded which). The genes are TRBV7-2 and TRBJ1-6; no clear D gene. The source of this sequence is a woman younger than 45 with acute COVID-19. CDR3 bases: TGTGCCAGCAGCTCCCTGAATTCACCCCTCCACTTT. Protein: CASSSLNSPLHF. The full variable domain, rest sourced from reference TRBV7-2 and TRBJ1-6, is GAGVSQSPSNKVTEKGKDVELRCDPISGHTALYWYRQSLGQGLEFLIYFQGNSAPDKSGLPSDRFSAERTGGSVSTLTIQRTQQEDSAVYLCASSSLNSPLHFGNGTRLTVT.